This TCR beta chain comes out of a study of cytomegalovirus exposure and HLA in healthy donors. The study, taken as a whole, reports: About 87% or about 30% of the time was how often most TCR beta V segments were productive, according to an earlier analysis. Immune exposure information comprised only CMV serostatus.

This clone was seen a handful of times. Antigen specificity is unknown. This CDR3 has 13 amino acids. Between the trimmed V and J ends, which lost 3 bases and 4 bases, there was a span of 10 bases. Germline CDR1 reads MGHDK; CDR2 reads SYGVNS. Despite likely unrecorded immune exposures, the donors were nominally healthy at the time of sampling. PCR amplification relied on 60 Vbeta primers (plus 13 Jbeta primers). The repertoire was sequenced with immunoSEQ multiplex PCR; TCRdb's copy has only in-frame clones and lacks some. The top ten hold around 10% of the sample, which has 60,000 to 75,000 clones, 74% seen once.

This receptor was taken from a woman aged 60-70 years in good health and CMV-seropositive. The chain couples TRBV25-1 to TRBJ2-7; D possibly corresponds to TRBD2 (5 bases). Sequencing was performed on PBMCs. CDR3 sequence: CASSDLAGYEQYF. CDR3 in DNA: TGTGCCAGCAGTGACTTGGCGGGTTACGAGCAGTACTTC.